The 22 T cell receptor beta chains reported below all come from one sample, sequenced in a study of graft-versus-host responses after intestinal transplantation. Lamina propria and intraepithelial lymphocytes were released by processing graft tissue. Using immunoSEQ multiplex PCR, the repertoire was profiled, and TCRdb retains in-frame clones only, with some absent. The sample holds around 7,100 clones, over 55% seen once. The sequencing here drew on ileum tissue, taken roughly 240 days after intestinal transplantation. These receptors all stem from a human patient who received an intestinal transplant, so some T cells may come from the graft donor.

This chain links TRBV4-3 with TRBJ2-1; 9 bases fit TRBD1. V lost 4 bases, J lost 2 bases, and 6 bases stayed unmatched. CDR1 and CDR2 from the germline V gene are LGHNA and YSLEER. The CDR3 sequence is 16 residues long. The CDR3 here is CASSRDRDRAYNEQFF. CDR3 nucleotides: TGCGCCAGCAGCCGAGATCGGGACAGGGCCTACAATGAGCAGTTCTTC.

The J gene is TRBJ1-2, the V gene TRBV15; no clear D. The CDR3 is 15 amino acids. V was pared by 2 bases and J by 8 bases, with 18 bases between. Germline V CDR1 and CDR2: LNHNV, YYDKDF (reference sequence). DNA of the CDR3: TGTGCCACCAGCAGATATCCGTCAGCCCTTGAGGGCTACACCTTC. It translates to CATSRYPSALEGYTF.

V usage is TRBV5-1 and J usage is TRBJ1-3; D possibly corresponds to TRBD1 (5 bases). The ends were cut back, 3 bases at V and 0 bases at J, with 13 bases in the middle. The CDR3 has 16 residues. The germline V gene encodes CDR1 SGHRS and CDR2 YFSETQ. The CDR3 is CASSWGRTDSGNTIYF. The CDR3 nucleotides read TGCGCCAGCAGCTGGGGACGGACCGACTCTGGAAACACCATATATTTT.

This clone has a single count. The gene calls are TRBV5-4 and TRBJ2-5, with 10 bases identical to TRBD2. With 1 base clipped from V and 2 bases from J, the junction kept 8 bases outside the gene matches. The CDR3 extends over 17 amino acids. Germline CDR1 SGHNT, CDR2 YYREEE (reference sequence). CDR3 coding DNA: TGTGCCAGCAGCTTGATCCTAGCGGGGGCGGATCAAGAGACCCAGTACTTC. This gives the protein CASSLILAGADQETQYF.

Judged by abundance, this clone is medium-sized (0.01 to 0.1%). The rearrangement uses TRBV19 and TRBJ2-1, with D possibly TRBD2 on 6 matching bases. Between the trimmed V and J ends, which lost 2 bases and 13 bases, there was a span of 15 bases. Looked up from germline, CDR1 is LNHDA and CDR2 is SQIVND (reference sequence). The CDR3 runs 13 residues. The CDR3 region is CASSIRRGFLQFF. As DNA, the CDR3 is TGTGCCAGTAGTATACGGCGGGGATTCCTTCAGTTCTTC.

This chain uses TRBV29-1 with TRBJ1-2, with 7 positions matching TRBD1. V dropped 2 bases and J dropped 8; count of bases not matched to a gene: 11. The CDR3 has 14 residues. Germline CDR1 reads SQVTM; CDR2 reads ANQGSEA. CDR3 bases: TGCAGCGTTGAAAGGGGGCAGGGAGTTTTGGGCTACACCTTC. It codes for CSVERGQGVLGYTF.

This chain connects TRBV6-4 to TRBJ1-6; D not resolved. From germline, CDR1 is MRHNA and CDR2 SNTAGT. The CDR3 is made up of 10 amino acids. The ends were cut back, 10 bases at V and 7 bases at J, with 5 bases in the middle. The CDR3 DNA reads as TGTGCCACCGACAATTCACCCCTCCACTTT. It specifies CATDNSPLHF.

This clone was counted between two and nine times. This rearrangement joins TRBV13 to TRBJ2-7; possibly TRBD2 for D (6 bases). V dropped 0 bases and J dropped 3 bases, with 9 bases sitting between them. The CDR3 runs to 14 residues. Germline CDR1 and CDR2: PRHDT and FYEKMQ (reference sequence). The CDR3 spells CASSLGMGGYEQYV. The CDR3 region has the DNA TGTGCCAGCAGCTTAGGCATGGGGGGCTACGAGCAGTACGTC.

This clone was counted a single time. The chain employs TRBV7-2 and TRBJ1-2; D call uncertain. The V gene's germline CDR1 is SGHTA and CDR2 FQGNSA. The CDR3 totals 13 residues. V lost 1 base and J 6 bases, leaving 9 bases between the germline ends. CDR3 residues: CASSLVQADGYTF. In DNA form, the CDR3 reads TGTGCCAGCAGCTTAGTGCAGGCAGATGGCTACACCTTC.

In this sample, this clone turned up a few times. In nucleotides, the CDR3 is TGTGCCACGATGAAAAGCTCCTATAATTCACCCCTCCACTTT. Translated, it gives CATMKSSYNSPLHF. The chain combines TRBV6-1 with TRBJ1-6, with no clear D. This CDR3 is 14 amino acids long. V was pared by 10 bases and J by 0 bases, with 10 bases between. CDR1 and CDR2 from the germline V gene are MNHNS and SASEGT.

In this sample, this clone turned up a few times. This chain links TRBV5-1 with TRBJ2-5; 9 bases map to TRBD1. CDR3 length equals 17 residues. The germline V gene has CDR1 SGHRS and CDR2 YFSETQ. V gave up 3 bases and J gave up 2 bases; unmatched junction bases: 11. In DNA form, the CDR3 reads TGCGCCAGCAGCTGGGACACGACAGGGGGGGGTCAAGAGACCCAGTACTTC. It translates to CASSWDTTGGGQETQYF.

The chain is built from TRBV6-5 and TRBJ2-7; D unresolved. Per the germline V gene, CDR1 is MNHEY and CDR2 is SVGAGI. Trimming cost V 7 bases and J 3 bases, with 7 bases left between them. The CDR3 contains 11 residues. CDR3 DNA sequence: TGTGCCAGCATGTGGAGCTACGAGCAGTACGTC. Translation: CASMWSYEQYV.

CDR3 protein: CASSLNILTGELFF. CDR3 DNA: TGTGCCAGCAGCTTAAATATACTCACCGGGGAGCTGTTTTTT. The V and J genes are TRBV7-3 and TRBJ2-2; no clear D gene. The V gene's germline CDR1 is SGHTA and CDR2 FQGTGA. V was cut by 1 base and J by 4 bases, with 7 bases left in between. CDR3 size: 14 residues.

This clone is termed medium-sized. The chain has TRBV10-3 and TRBJ2-1, with 10 positions matching TRBD1. With 10 bases clipped from V and 14 bases from J, the junction kept 17 bases outside the gene matches. The germline CDR1 and CDR2 sequences are ENHRY and SYGVKD. The CDR3 totals 14 residues. The DNA of the CDR3 is TGTGCCACACAACCGGGACAGGGGTCCGCAGGGGAGTTCTTC. This sequence encodes CATQPGQGSAGEFF.

This clone was recorded once. The genes are TRBV28 and TRBJ2-7, with a weak D call TRBD1 (5 bases). The germline gives CDR1 MDHEN, CDR2 SYDVKM. The CDR3 runs to 12 residues. Between the trimmed V and J ends, which lost 6 bases and 1 base, there was a span of 7 bases. The CDR3: CASRGLSYEQYF. CDR3 bases: TGTGCCAGCAGGGGGCTTTCCTACGAGCAGTACTTC.

This clone was seen a handful of times. This chain uses TRBV4-2 with TRBJ2-5; 8 positions agree with TRBD1. The CDR3 totals 14 residues. Germline CDR1 is LGHNA and CDR2 is YNFKEQ. Losses at the gene ends were 5 bases for V and 4 bases for J; bases not matched to a gene: 6. The CDR3 DNA follows: TGTGCCAGCAGCGACGGTGGACAGGGAGAGACCCAGTACTTC. Its protein product is CASSDGGQGETQYF.

V usage is TRBV30 and J usage is TRBJ2-7; unclear D gene. Looked up from germline, CDR1 is GTSNPN and CDR2 is SVGIG (reference sequence). Deletions cut 2 bases from V and 5 bases from J, with 22 bases between. The CDR3 consists of 16 residues. CDR3 bases: TGTGCCTGGAGTAGGTGTTGCGAGTCGGTTTCGAACGAGCAGTACGTC. This encodes CAWSRCCESVSNEQYV.

V usage is TRBV9 and J usage is TRBJ2-3; 8 positions agree with TRBD2. Germline loops: CDR1 SGDLS, CDR2 YYNGEE. Unmatched junction bases numbered 4, after V lost 1 base and J lost 0 bases. The CDR3 is 16 amino acids. CDR3 sequence (DNA): TGTGCCAGCAGCGTACAGCCGGGGGGGAGCACAGATACGCAGTATTTT. Translation: CASSVQPGGSTDTQYF.

The chain employs TRBV29-1 and TRBJ2-3; a possible D gene is TRBD2 (6 bases). Germline-derived CDR1 and CDR2 are SQVTM and ANQGSEA. The CDR3 length is 13 residues. V lost 3 bases, J lost 1 base, and 8 bases lay in between. In DNA, the CDR3 is TGCAGCGTTGATCCGGGGGGCACAGATACGCAGTATTTT. Its translation is CSVDPGGTDTQYF.

The chain combines TRBV21-1 with TRBJ1-2; the table gives TRBD1 as D, unverified against the DNA. TRBV21-1 is shown as a pseudogene. The CDR3 runs 19 residues. CDR3 nucleotides: TGTGCCAGCAGCAAACGTAAACAGGCCGACACGAAGGCTAACTATGGCTACACCTTC. Residues: CASSKRKQADTKANYGYTF.

This clone ranks as large. Other DNA variants within this sample encode the same CDR3. This sequence joins TRBV30 and TRBJ2-5, with 9 positions matching TRBD2. The germline V gene has CDR1 GTSNPN and CDR2 SVGIG (reference sequence). V gave up 3 bases and J gave up 3 bases; unmatched junction bases: 11. The CDR3 totals 16 residues. In nucleotides, the CDR3 is TGTGCCTGGAGGCGCCTAGTGGGCGGGGGGGAAGAGACCCAGTACTTC. Protein sequence: CAWRRLVGGGEETQYF.

This clone has more than one count but fewer than ten. This chain links TRBV7-2 with TRBJ2-3; 10 nucleotides agree with TRBD2. This CDR3 comprises 16 residues. The germline V gene has CDR1 SGHTA and CDR2 FQGNSA. V lost 1 base and J lost 3; bases outside the gene matches: 4. The chain's CDR3 is CASSLVASGGTDTQYF. CDR3 DNA: TGTGCCAGCAGCTTAGTGGCTAGCGGGGGAACAGATACGCAGTATTTT. Full variable domain (outside the CDR3, taken from reference TRBV7-2 and TRBJ2-3): GAGVSQSPSNKVTEKGKDVELRCDPISGHTALYWYRQSLGQGLEFLIYFQGNSAPDKSGLPSDRFSAERTGGSVSTLTIQRTQQEDSAVYLCASSLVASGGTDTQYFGPGTRLTVL.